This TCR beta chain was profiled in a study of cytomegalovirus exposure and HLA in healthy donors. Both 60 Vbeta primers and 13 Jbeta primers went into the PCR. Repertoires were generated with immunoSEQ multiplex PCR, while TCRdb's copy carries only in-frame clones and drops some. The sample has around 130,000 clones. Trimming removed 6 bases at V and 1 base at J, with 15 bases between. The CDR3 length is 14 residues. Germline loops: CDR1 SQVTM, CDR2 ANQGSEA. The rearrangement joins TRBV29-1 to TRBJ1-1; possibly TRBD1 for D (5 bases). This sequence originates from a woman aged 60-75 years in good health and CMV-seronegative. Sequenced: PBMCs. CDR3 protein: CSVTPGGGNTEAFF. The CDR3 DNA reads as TGCAGCGTAACCCCTGGGGGGGGGAACACTGAAGCTTTCTTT.